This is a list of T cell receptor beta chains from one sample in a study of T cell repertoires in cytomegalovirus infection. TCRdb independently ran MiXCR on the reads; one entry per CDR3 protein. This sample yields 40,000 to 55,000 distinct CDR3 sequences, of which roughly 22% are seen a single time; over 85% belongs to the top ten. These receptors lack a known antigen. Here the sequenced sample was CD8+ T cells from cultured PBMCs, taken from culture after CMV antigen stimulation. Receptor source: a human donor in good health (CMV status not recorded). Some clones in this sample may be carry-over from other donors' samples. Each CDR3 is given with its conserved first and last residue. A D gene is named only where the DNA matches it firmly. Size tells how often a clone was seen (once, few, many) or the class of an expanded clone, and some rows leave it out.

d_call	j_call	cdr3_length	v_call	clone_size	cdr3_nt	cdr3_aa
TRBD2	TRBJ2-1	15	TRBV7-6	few	TGTGCCAGCAGCTTCGGGACTAGGGGGAGCGATGAGCAGTTCTTC	CASSFGTRGSDEQFF
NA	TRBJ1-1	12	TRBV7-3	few	TGTGCCAGCAGCTTTACTTACACTGAAGCTTTCTTT	CASSFTYTEAFF
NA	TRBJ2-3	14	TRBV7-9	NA	TGTGCCAGCAGCCAGGAGGGGTCCACAGATACGCAGTATTTT	CASSQEGSTDTQYF
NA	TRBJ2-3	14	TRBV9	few	TGTGCCAGCAGCCCCCGGTCCGCCGAAGATACGCAGTATTTT	CASSPRSAEDTQYF
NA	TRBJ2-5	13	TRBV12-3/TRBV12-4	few	TGTGCCAGCAGTTTATACCTCCGGGAGACCCAGTACTTC	CASSLYLRETQYF
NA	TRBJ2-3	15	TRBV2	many	TGTGCCAGCAGTGTCCAGGGCGGTGATGCAGATACGCAGTATTTT	CASSVQGGDADTQYF
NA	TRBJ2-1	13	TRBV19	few	TGTGCCAGTAGTAAGCGTCTAAACAATGAGCAGTTCTTC	CASSKRLNNEQFF
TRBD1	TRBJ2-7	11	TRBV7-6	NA	TGTGCCAGCAGCGCACAGGGGGAGCAGTACTTC	CASSAQGEQYF
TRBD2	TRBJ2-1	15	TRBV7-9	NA	TGTGCCAGCAGCGCGTCCGGGACTAGCGCCCCCGGGCAGTTCTTC	CASSASGTSAPGQFF
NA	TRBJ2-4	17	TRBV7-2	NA	TGTGCCAGCAGCGAAAGGGGTGGCAGGAAAGCCAAAAACAGTCAGTACTTC	CASSERGGRKAKNSQYF
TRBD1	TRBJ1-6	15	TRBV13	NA	TGTGCCAGCAGCCCGCCGGGACAGGGGACTTCACCCCTCCACTTT	CASSPPGQGTSPLHF
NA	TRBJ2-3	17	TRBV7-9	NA	TGTGCCAGCAGCTTGACAGGGTTTGGAGGGAACACAGATACGCAGTATTTT	CASSLTGFGGNTDTQYF
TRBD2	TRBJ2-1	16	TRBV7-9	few	TGTGCCAGCAGCCCCCAGAGCGGGGGGTCCTACAATGAGCAGTTCTTC	CASSPQSGGSYNEQFF
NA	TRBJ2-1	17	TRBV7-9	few	TGTGCCAGCAGCTTGCGGACAGAGCCTACCCTAGTCGATGAGCAGTTCTTC	CASSLRTEPTLVDEQFF
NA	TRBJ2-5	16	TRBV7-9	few	TGTGCCAGCAGCCCTGGGGACGGCGGAAACCAAGAGACCCAGTACTTC	CASSPGDGGNQETQYF
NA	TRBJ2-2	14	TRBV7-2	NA	TGTGCCAGCAGCTTAGAGGGAACGTGGGGGGAGCTGTTTTTT	CASSLEGTWGELFF
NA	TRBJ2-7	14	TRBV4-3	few	TGCGCCAGCAGCCAAGATCGTTACGGCTACGAGCAGTACTTC	CASSQDRYGYEQYF
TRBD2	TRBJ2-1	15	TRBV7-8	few	TGTGCCAGCAGCTGGCGGGGGGGGGCCGGGCATGAGCAGTTCTTC	CASSWRGGAGHEQFF
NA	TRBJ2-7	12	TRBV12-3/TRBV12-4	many	TGTGCCAGCAGTTTATCGATCTACGAGCAGTACTTC	CASSLSIYEQYF
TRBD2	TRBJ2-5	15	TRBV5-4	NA	TGTGCCAGCAGCCGACTAGCATCCCTTGGGGAGACCCAGTACTTC	CASSRLASLGETQYF
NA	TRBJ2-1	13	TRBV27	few	TGTGCCAGCAGTTTCAGCTCCTACAATGAGCAGTTCTTC	CASSFSSYNEQFF
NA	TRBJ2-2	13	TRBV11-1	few	TGTGCCAGCAGCTTCCGGGAGACCGGGGAGCTGTTTTTT	CASSFRETGELFF
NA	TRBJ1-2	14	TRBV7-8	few	TGTGCCAGCAGCTTAGGAGCCAGCCAATATGGCTACACCTTC	CASSLGASQYGYTF
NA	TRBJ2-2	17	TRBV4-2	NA	TGTGCCAGCAGCCAAGATTTATCCCGGGGGCTCACCGGGGAGCTGTTTTTT	CASSQDLSRGLTGELFF
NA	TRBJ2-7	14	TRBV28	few	TGTGCCAGCAGTCAGTTTCAAGGGTCCTACGAGCAGTACTTC	CASSQFQGSYEQYF
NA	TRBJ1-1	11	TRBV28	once	TGTGCCAGCAGCTGGGACACTGAAGCTTTCTTT	CASSWDTEAFF
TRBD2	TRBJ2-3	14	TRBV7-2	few	TGTGCCAGCAGCCTGAGCCGGGGGGCAGATACGCAGTATTTT	CASSLSRGADTQYF
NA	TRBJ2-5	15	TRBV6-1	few	TGTGCCAGTCACGAGGCAGGATCCCTTCAAGAGACCCAGTACTTC	CASHEAGSLQETQYF
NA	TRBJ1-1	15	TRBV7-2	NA	TGTGCCAGCAGCGCAGTCCGGGGGGTCGGCACTGAAGCTTTCTTT	CASSAVRGVGTEAFF
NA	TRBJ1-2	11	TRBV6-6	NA	TGTGCCAGCAGTTACTCGATGGACGTGACCTTC	CASSYSMDVTF
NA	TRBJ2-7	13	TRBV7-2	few	TGTGCCAGCAGCCTGGTACTTTACTACGAGCAGTACTTC	CASSLVLYYEQYF
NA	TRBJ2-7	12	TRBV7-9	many	TGTGCCAGCAGCTTAGGAGGGGGCGAGCAGTACTTC	CASSLGGGEQYF
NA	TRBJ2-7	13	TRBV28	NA	TGTGCCAGCAGGGGGTCAGGTTCCTACGAGCAGTACTTC	CASRGSGSYEQYF
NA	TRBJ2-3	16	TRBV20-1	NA	TGCAGTGCTAGAGATGGGGTGCGGGGTAGCACAGATACGCAGTATTTT	CSARDGVRGSTDTQYF
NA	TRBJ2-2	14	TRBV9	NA	TGTGCCAGCAGCGTAGGGGCGGACCCCGGGGAGCTGTTTTTT	CASSVGADPGELFF